Shown below are 17 T cell receptor beta chains from a single sample sequenced in a study of OX40 agonist ivuxolimab in advanced cancers. The method was immunoSEQ multiplex PCR; TCRdb's version includes in-frame clones alone and lacks a portion of them. The sample lists more than 60,000 clones; around 84% were seen once. The source was CD4+ or CD8+ T cells sorted from blood, collected in a trial of the OX40 agonist ivuxolimab. The receptors here all came from an adult with an advanced solid tumor such as melanoma, head and neck, liver or kidney cancer.

The gene calls are TRBV23-1 and TRBJ2-1; tentative D call: TRBD2 (5 bases). TRBV23-1 is filed as an ORF, its function uncertain. This CDR3 region has 16 residues. Trimming shortened V by 1 base and J by 7 bases, and 17 bases separated the two germline ends. CDR3 bases: TGCGCCAGCAGTCAATTGTCCCCTTGCCGGAGGAATGAGCAGTTCTTC. As protein: CASSQLSPCRRNEQFF.

The CDR3 reads CASSPGGAYEKLFF. The CDR3 nucleotides are TGTGCCAGCAGCCCAGGGGGCGCGTATGAAAAACTGTTTTTT. The rearrangement uses TRBV5-4 and TRBJ1-4; 8 bases are a match to TRBD1. The length of the CDR3 is 14 residues. V was pared by 4 bases and J by 6 bases, with 5 bases of the junction left unmatched. Germline V gives CDR1 SGHNT, CDR2 YYREEE (reference sequence).

V usage is TRBV28 and J usage is TRBJ1-3; D might be TRBD1 (6 bases). CDR3 length: 15 amino acids. The germline CDR1 and CDR2 sequences are MDHEN and SYDVKM. Trimming took off 10 bases at V and 4 bases at J, with 20 bases between the two ends. DNA of the CDR3: TGTGCCACCGGAACAGTAGGGGGGATAGGAAACACCATATATTTT. Amino acid sequence: CATGTVGGIGNTIYF. Filled out from reference TRBV28 and TRBJ1-3, the complete variable domain reads DVKVTQSSRYLVKRTGEKVFLECVQDMDHENMFWYRQDPGLGLRLIYFSYDVKMKEKGDIPEGYSVSREKKERFSLILESASTNQTSMYLCATGTVGGIGNTIYFGEGSWLTVV.

At least ten counts were recorded for this clone. The genes are TRBV2 and TRBJ2-5, with D hard to call. V was cut by 5 bases and J by 12 bases, with 13 bases left in between. Germline V gene sequence: CDR1 SNHLY, CDR2 FYNNEI. CDR3 length: 11 residues. CDR3 DNA: TGTGCCAGCAGTTCCGGGTCATCAGAGTACTTC. This sequence encodes CASSSGSSEYF.

The V and J genes are TRBV4-1 and TRBJ1-4, with D unresolved. This CDR3 has 15 residues. V lost 3 bases, J lost 3 bases, and 11 bases lay in between. CDR1 is MGHRA and CDR2 is YSYEKL in the germline V gene. CDR3 coding DNA: TGCGCCAGCAGCCATAATAAGGCGGCTAATGAAAAACTGTTTTTT. Translation: CASSHNKAANEKLFF.

V is TRBV5-6 and J is TRBJ1-5; D might be TRBD1 (6 bases). The CDR3 loop spans 15 amino acids. V lost 7 bases and J lost 7, with 21 bases in between. The germline V gene encodes CDR1 SGHDT and CDR2 YYEEEE. The CDR3 sequence: CASFVGTRGGQPQHF. The CDR3 nucleotides read TGTGCCAGCTTCGTAGGAACGAGAGGGGGGCAGCCCCAGCATTTT.

CDR3 coding DNA: TGTGCCAGCAGTTACTCGAGTCAGGGGGCAGCTGAGCAGTTCTTC. It encodes CASSYSSQGAAEQFF. The chain couples TRBV6-5 to TRBJ2-1; 8 bases agree with TRBD1. The CDR3 runs 15 residues. V lost 0 bases and J lost 9; bases outside the gene matches: 7. The V gene's germline CDR1 is MNHEY and CDR2 SVGAGI.

This sequence joins TRBV5-6 and TRBJ1-2, with D tentatively TRBD1 (6 bases). Germline V gene sequence: CDR1 SGHDT, CDR2 YYEEEE. CDR3 length: 14 amino acids. V dropped 2 bases and J dropped 5 bases, with 13 bases sitting between them. CDR3 bases: TGTGCCAGCAGCTTAAAGGGACAAAGGTATGGCTACACCTTC. Translating gives CASSLKGQRYGYTF.

This chain uses TRBV13 with TRBJ2-1; D is possibly TRBD2 (6 bases). Trimming removed 6 bases at V and 8 bases at J, with 17 bases between. This CDR3 comprises 14 residues. Germline CDR1 and CDR2: PRHDT and FYEKMQ (reference sequence). CDR3 residues: CASRTGGAGDEQFF. CDR3 nucleotides: TGTGCCAGCAGGACCGGAGGGGCCGGGGATGAGCAGTTCTTC.

The genes are TRBV5-1 and TRBJ1-1; 10 bases map to TRBD1. V lost 6 bases and J lost 5; bases outside the gene matches: 10. Germline CDR1 SGHRS, CDR2 YFSETQ. The CDR3 sequence is 15 residues long. The CDR3 here is CASNDRGRGGTEAFF. Written as DNA, the CDR3 is TGCGCCAGCAACGACAGGGGGCGCGGAGGTACTGAAGCTTTCTTT.

This chain uses TRBV6-6 with TRBJ1-2, with 12 bases aligning to TRBD1. CDR3 length: 14 residues. The trim removed 6 bases at V and 5 bases at J, leaving 4 bases unmatched. The germline CDR1 and CDR2 sequences are MNHNY and SVGAGI (reference sequence). In DNA form, the CDR3 reads TGTGCCAGCAGCCGGGGACAGGGGGCATATGGCTACACCTTC. This gives the protein CASSRGQGAYGYTF.

This chain links TRBV27 with TRBJ1-2; D call uncertain. Germline CDR1 is MNHEY and CDR2 is SMNVEV (reference sequence). This CDR3 is 13 amino acids long. V was trimmed by 0 bases and J by 4 bases, leaving 6 bases between them. The CDR3 protein is CASSLSGIYGYTF. The CDR3, as DNA: TGTGCCAGCAGTTTATCAGGGATCTATGGCTACACCTTC.

V and J are TRBV18 and TRBJ1-5; no reliable D call. Germline loops: CDR1 KGHSH, CDR2 LQKENI. Trimming left V 5 bases short and J 5 bases short, with 7 bases between. This CDR3 contains 12 residues. The CDR3 DNA reads as TGTGCCAGCTCAGCAGAATATCAGCCCCAGCATTTT. Amino acids: CASSAEYQPQHF.

The genes are TRBV11-2 and TRBJ2-7, with unresolved D. The CDR3 runs to 11 residues. V was cut by 4 bases and J by 8 bases, with 9 bases left in between. CDR1 and CDR2 from the germline V gene are SGHAT and FQNNGV. The CDR3 bases are TGTGCCAGCAGCTCACCCAACAAGCAGTACTTC. This sequence encodes CASSSPNKQYF.

Regarding this clone: Other nucleotide sequences in the sample specify the same CDR3. The CDR3: CASSPQETQYF. The CDR3 DNA follows: TGTGCCAGCTCACCACAAGAGACCCAGTACTTC. The V and J genes are TRBV18 and TRBJ2-5; D unresolved. The ends were cut back, 1 base at V and 3 bases at J, with 0 bases in the middle. The germline CDR1 and CDR2 sequences are KGHSH and LQKENI. CDR3 length equals 11 residues.

This clone came up once. The gene calls are TRBV18 and TRBJ1-1, with 7 positions matching TRBD1. V lost 1 base to trimming and J lost 11 bases; unmatched junction nucleotides: 7. Germline V CDR1 and CDR2: KGHSH, LQKENI. This CDR3 is built from 13 residues. CDR3 DNA sequence: TGTGCCAGCTCACCACTAAAAGGGGGCAATGCTTTCTTT. It encodes CASSPLKGGNAFF. The full variable domain, with the rest looked up from reference TRBV18 and TRBJ1-1, is NAGVMQNPRHLVRRRGQEARLRCSPMKGHSHVYWYRQLPEEGLKFMVYLQKENIIDESGMPKERFSAEFPKEGPSILRIQQVVRGDSAAYFCASSPLKGGNAFFGQGTRLTVV.

The gene calls are TRBV11-1 and TRBJ2-3; D might be TRBD2 (6 bases). The V gene lost 5 bases and the J gene lost 2 bases, with 11 bases spanning the gap. Germline V gene lookup returns CDR1 SGHAT and CDR2 FQDESV (reference sequence). The CDR3 is 14 residues long. The chain's CDR3 is CASSPEGHTDTQYF. CDR3 nucleotide sequence: TGTGCCAGCAGCCCGGAGGGCCACACAGATACGCAGTATTTT.